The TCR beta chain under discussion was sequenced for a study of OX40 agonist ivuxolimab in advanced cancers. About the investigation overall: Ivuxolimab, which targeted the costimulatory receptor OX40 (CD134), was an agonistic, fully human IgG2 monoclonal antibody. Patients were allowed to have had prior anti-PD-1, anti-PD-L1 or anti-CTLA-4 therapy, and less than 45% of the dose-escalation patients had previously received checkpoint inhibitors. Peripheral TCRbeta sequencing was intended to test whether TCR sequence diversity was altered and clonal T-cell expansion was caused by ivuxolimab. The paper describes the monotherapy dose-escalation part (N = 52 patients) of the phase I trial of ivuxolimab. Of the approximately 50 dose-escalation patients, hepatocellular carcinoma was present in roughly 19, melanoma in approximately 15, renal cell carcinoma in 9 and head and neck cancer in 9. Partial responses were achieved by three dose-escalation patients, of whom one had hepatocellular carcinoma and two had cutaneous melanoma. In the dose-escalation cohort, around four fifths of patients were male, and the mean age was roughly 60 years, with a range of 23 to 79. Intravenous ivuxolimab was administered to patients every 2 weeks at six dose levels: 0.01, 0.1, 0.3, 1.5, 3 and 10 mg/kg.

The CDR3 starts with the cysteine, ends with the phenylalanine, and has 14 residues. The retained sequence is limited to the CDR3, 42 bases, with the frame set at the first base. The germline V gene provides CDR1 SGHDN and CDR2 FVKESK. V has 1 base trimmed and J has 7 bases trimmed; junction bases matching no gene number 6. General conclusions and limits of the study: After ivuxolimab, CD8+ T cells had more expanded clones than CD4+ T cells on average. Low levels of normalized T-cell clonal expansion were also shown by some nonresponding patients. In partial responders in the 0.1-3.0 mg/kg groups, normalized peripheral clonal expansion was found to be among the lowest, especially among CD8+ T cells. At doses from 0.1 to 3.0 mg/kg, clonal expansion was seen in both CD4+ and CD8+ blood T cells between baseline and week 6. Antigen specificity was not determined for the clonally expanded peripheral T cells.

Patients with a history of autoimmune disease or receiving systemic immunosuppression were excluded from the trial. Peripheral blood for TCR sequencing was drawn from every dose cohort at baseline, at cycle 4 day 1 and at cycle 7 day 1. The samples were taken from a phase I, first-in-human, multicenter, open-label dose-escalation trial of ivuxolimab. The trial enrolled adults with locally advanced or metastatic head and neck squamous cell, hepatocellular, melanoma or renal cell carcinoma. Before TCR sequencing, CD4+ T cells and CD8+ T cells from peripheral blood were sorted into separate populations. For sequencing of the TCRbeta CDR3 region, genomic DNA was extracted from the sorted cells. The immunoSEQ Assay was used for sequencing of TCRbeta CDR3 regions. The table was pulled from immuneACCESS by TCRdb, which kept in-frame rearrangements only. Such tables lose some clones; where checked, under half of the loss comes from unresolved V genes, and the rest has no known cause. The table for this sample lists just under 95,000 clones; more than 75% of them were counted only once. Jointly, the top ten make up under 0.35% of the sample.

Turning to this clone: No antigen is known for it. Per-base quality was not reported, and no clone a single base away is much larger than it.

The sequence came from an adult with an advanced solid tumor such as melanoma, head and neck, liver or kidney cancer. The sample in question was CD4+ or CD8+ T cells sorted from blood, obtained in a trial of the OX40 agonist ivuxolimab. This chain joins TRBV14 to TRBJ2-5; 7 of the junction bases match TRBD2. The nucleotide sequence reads TGTGCCAGCAGCCAAGCATCGGGGGAGGGGACCCAGTACTTC. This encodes CASSQASGEGTQYF.